The 25 T cell receptor beta chains below were found in one sample sequenced in a study of blood T cells in healthy people across ages. The authors ran a second PCR of about 6 to 11 cycles using a sample-barcoded 5' primer and a J-beta primer mix. TCRdb itself ran the 5' RACE reads through MiXCR, one entry per CDR3 protein. The sample lists hundreds of thousands of distinct CDR3 sequences, around three fifths occurring once. Sequencing used blood. The receptors derive from a middle-aged man in good health.

This clonotype was seen only a few times. The chain employs TRBV20-1 and TRBJ2-1; D is possibly TRBD2 (6 bases). This CDR3 is built from 16 residues. Trimming cost V 6 bases and J 8 bases, with 26 bases left between them. Germline V gene sequence: CDR1 DFQATT, CDR2 SNEGSKA (reference sequence). The chain's CDR3 is CSAPGGPFAPIDEQFF. CDR3 DNA sequence: TGCAGTGCCCCCGGGGGACCCTTCGCCCCTATAGATGAGCAGTTCTTC.

V gene TRBV11-3 combines with J gene TRBJ2-6; no definite D call. CDR1 and CDR2 from the germline V gene are SGHNT and YENEEA. The germline V and J ends were trimmed by 0 bases and 0 bases, with 12 bases remaining between them. CDR3 length: 18 residues. CDR3 loop: CASSLELRMSSGANVLTF. For the CDR3, the DNA is TGTGCCAGCAGCTTAGAGTTGAGGATGAGCTCTGGGGCCAACGTCCTGACTTTC.

The V call is TRBV6-1, the J call TRBJ2-7; 9 bases are a match to TRBD1. The J call is in doubt because the DNA end fits TRBJ2-5 better. This CDR3 has 15 residues. The V gene's germline CDR1 is MNHNS and CDR2 SASEGT. The CDR3 DNA reads TGTGCCAGCATTATGTTGGGACAGGGTTATGAGACCCAGTACTTC. Its translation: CASIMLGQGYETQYF.

This chain connects TRBV30 to TRBJ2-1; 7 bases match TRBD1. The CDR3 is made up of 11 amino acids. Germline lookup yields CDR1 GTSNPN and CDR2 SVGIG (reference sequence). V was pared by 7 bases and J by 12 bases, with 9 bases of the junction left unmatched. The CDR3: CASGTDEWQFF. DNA of the CDR3: TGTGCCTCCGGGACAGATGAGTGGCAGTTCTTC.

The chain joins TRBV7-6 to TRBJ1-1, with D possibly TRBD1 on 6 matching bases. Germline V lookup: CDR1 SGHVS, CDR2 FNYEAQ. Trimming removed 3 bases at V and 3 bases at J, with 14 bases between. The CDR3 loop spans 15 amino acids. The CDR3 here is CASSFGLQGYTEAFF. For the CDR3, the DNA is TGTGCCAGCAGCTTCGGGTTGCAGGGGTACACTGAAGCTTTCTTT. The full variable domain, with the rest looked up from reference TRBV7-6 and TRBJ1-1, is GAGVSQSPRYKVTKRGQDVALRCDPISGHVSLYWYRQALGQGPEFLTYFNYEAQQDKSGLPNDRFSAERPEGSISTLTIQRTEQRDSAMYRCASSFGLQGYTEAFFGQGTRLTVV.

The chain links TRBV3-1 to TRBJ2-3; possible D gene TRBD2, 8 bases. The length of the CDR3 is 19 residues. Trimming left V 0 bases short and J 0 bases short, with 19 bases between. The germline V gene encodes CDR1 LGHDT and CDR2 YNNKEL (reference sequence). The CDR3 protein is CASSQERGQAGASTDTQYF. The CDR3 region has the DNA TGTGCCAGCAGCCAAGAGAGGGGGCAAGCGGGAGCTAGCACAGATACGCAGTATTTT.

To note about this clonotype: A much larger clone lies one base from this, so it may be a read error. This chain joins TRBV28 and TRBJ2-1, with TRBD2 identical over 7 bases. J was trimmed by 1 base and V by 6 bases; bases with no gene match: 18. There are 19 residues in the CDR3. Germline V gene lookup returns CDR1 MDHEN and CDR2 SYDVKM. The CDR3 loop is CASRPSGSRWGGSYNEQFF. The CDR3 region has the DNA TGTGCCAGCAGACCCTCGGGGTCTCGGTGGGGGGGTTCCTACAATGAGCAGTTCTTC. Drawing the rest from reference TRBV28 and TRBJ2-1, the complete variable domain is DVKVTQSSRYLVKRTGEKVFLECVQDMDHENMFWYRQDPGLGLRLIYFSYDVKMKEKGDIPEGYSVSREKKERFSLILESASTNQTSMYLCASRPSGSRWGGSYNEQFFGPGTRLTVL.

In its sample, this clonotype was seen a few times. The chain combines TRBV5-6 with TRBJ2-6; 9 bases match TRBD1. In germline, CDR1 is SGHDT, CDR2 YYEEEE. With 4 bases clipped from V and 1 base from J, the junction kept 12 bases outside the gene matches. This CDR3 region has 19 residues. In DNA, the CDR3 is TGTGCCAGCAGCCCCCCGGGACAGGGAAAGAGGTCTGGGGCCAACGTCCTGACTTTC. Translating gives CASSPPGQGKRSGANVLTF.

This clonotype turned up a few times. V gene TRBV7-6 combines with J gene TRBJ2-3, with 7 bases lining up with TRBD2. The CDR3 consists of 13 residues. With 5 bases clipped from V and 7 bases from J, the junction kept 6 bases outside the gene matches. CDR1 SGHVS and CDR2 FNYEAQ come from the germline V gene. Here the CDR3 DNA reads TGTGCCAGCAGCCCCACGGGGGGTAATACGCAGTATTTT. This sequence encodes CASSPTGGNTQYF.

This clonotype appeared a few times. This chain joins TRBV4-1 and TRBJ2-1; tentatively, D is TRBD2 (5 bases). V shed 3 bases and J shed 6 bases, with 15 bases lying between them. CDR1 and CDR2 from the germline V gene are MGHRA and YSYEKL. This CDR3 comprises 15 residues. DNA of the CDR3: TGCGCCAGCAGCCACCTAGCAAACGACGGCAATGAGCAGTTCTTC. Encoded protein: CASSHLANDGNEQFF.

There are a few counts of this clonotype. The genes are TRBV2 and TRBJ1-1; weak D call: TRBD1 (6 bases). The CDR3 runs to 13 residues. The germline gives CDR1 SNHLY, CDR2 FYNNEI. The V end lost 7 bases, the J end lost 4 bases, and 13 bases lay between the germline ends. CDR3 sequence: CASKRQDITEAFF. In DNA form, the CDR3 reads TGTGCCAGCAAACGACAGGATATCACTGAAGCTTTCTTT.

This chain joins TRBV7-2 and TRBJ2-4, with 12 bases identical to TRBD2. The J call may be wrong; the DNA end is better matched by TRBJ2-7. The CDR3 contains 15 residues. CDR1 SGHTA and CDR2 FQGNSA come from the germline V gene. CDR3 protein: CASSYPGLAGYEQYF. The CDR3 nucleotides read TGTGCCAGCAGCTATCCGGGACTAGCGGGCTACGAGCAGTACTTC.

V usage is TRBV24-1 and J usage is TRBJ2-1; D is undetermined. Germline V lookup: CDR1 KGHDR, CDR2 SFDVKD. Trimming removed 6 bases at V and 1 base at J, with 12 bases between. The CDR3 spans 15 residues. In nucleotides, the CDR3 is TGTGCCACCAGTAATCGGACCGCTTCCTACAATGAGCAGTTCTTC. This gives the protein CATSNRTASYNEQFF.

This clonotype has ten or more counts. This chain joins TRBV20-1 and TRBJ2-3; D remains ambiguous. Germline lookup yields CDR1 DFQATT and CDR2 SNEGSKA (reference sequence). Trimming stripped 2 bases from V and 11 bases from J, with 23 bases between. CDR3 length: 15 residues. This CDR3 is CSARYYGPDTLRQYF. The CDR3 bases are TGCAGTGCTAGATATTACGGGCCAGACACATTACGGCAGTATTTT.

The chain links TRBV29-1 to TRBJ2-5; 8 nucleotides match TRBD1. The junction had 12 bases not matched to a gene; V was cut back by 4 bases and J by 5 bases. This CDR3 region has 15 residues. CDR1 is SQVTM and CDR2 is ANQGSEA in the germline V gene. The CDR3 DNA reads TGCAGCGTTGGAGATGACAGGGGAAGTCGCGAGACCCAGTACTTC. It yields the protein CSVGDDRGSRETQYF.

CDR3 DNA: TGCGCCAGCAGCCAAGGGGGACACCGAAATTACGAGCAGTACTTC. This codes for CASSQGGHRNYEQYF. The chain joins TRBV4-3 to TRBJ2-7, with a weak D call TRBD1 (6 bases). Germline-derived CDR1 and CDR2 are LGHNA and YSLEER. CDR3 length: 15 amino acids. V was cut by 1 base and J by 4 bases, with 14 bases left in between.

This clonotype has more than one count but fewer than ten. The V call is TRBV5-1, the J call TRBJ2-5, with 7 bases aligning to TRBD2. Trimming cost V 4 bases and J 4 bases; bases outside gene matches: 7. The CDR3 totals 14 residues. CDR1 is SGHRS, CDR2 YFSETQ, per germline. CDR3 in DNA: TGCGCCAGCAGCCCAACGGGCGGGGGAGAGACCCAGTACTTC. It translates to CASSPTGGGETQYF.

The V gene is TRBV12-3 or TRBV12-4, the J gene TRBJ1-1; D call uncertain. This CDR3 is 12 amino acids long. The V gene lost 7 bases and the J gene lost 1 base, with 7 bases spanning the gap. CDR3 amino acids: CASKRGNTEAFF. CDR3 nucleotide sequence: TGTGCCAGCAAGCGGGGGAACACTGAAGCTTTCTTT.

The V call is TRBV20-1, the J call TRBJ2-7, with unresolved D. The CDR3 has 16 residues. Germline CDR1 DFQATT, CDR2 SNEGSKA (reference sequence). V was clipped by 5 bases and J by 6 bases, with 26 bases between them. This CDR3 is CSAHHPQREVSGEQYF. The DNA of the CDR3 is TGCAGTGCTCACCATCCCCAGCGAGAAGTCTCAGGCGAGCAGTACTTC.

The rearrangement links TRBV7-2 to TRBJ1-2; D might be TRBD1 (5 bases). Germline lookup yields CDR1 SGHTA and CDR2 FQGNSA. This CDR3 is 14 amino acids long. The V gene lost 1 base and the J gene lost 6 bases, with 12 bases spanning the gap. CDR3 DNA: TGTGCCAGCAGCTTAGGGGGGGTATACCATGGCTACACCTTC. Amino acid sequence: CASSLGGVYHGYTF.

The chain is built from TRBV24-1 and TRBJ2-2; 7 nucleotides align to TRBD1. Looked up from germline, CDR1 is KGHDR and CDR2 is SFDVKD. After removal of 1 base from V and 5 bases from J, the junction contained 3 bases not matched to a gene. The CDR3 runs 15 residues. The CDR3 loop is CATSDLQGWTGELFF. CDR3 bases: TGTGCCACCAGTGATTTACAGGGGTGGACCGGGGAGCTGTTTTTT.

V gene TRBV6-2 or TRBV6-3 combines with J gene TRBJ2-4; TRBD1 or TRBD2 may be the D gene (5 bases each). The assigned J gene may be wrong: the sequence end matches TRBJ2-5 better. The CDR3 has 14 residues. Per germline, CDR1 MNHEY and CDR2 SVGEGT. The DNA of the CDR3 is TGTGCCAGCTGGGGCTTGAACTCAGGAGGGACCCAGTACTTC. Encoded protein: CASWGLNSGGTQYF.

The chain is built from TRBV24-1 and TRBJ2-3, with 11 nucleotides matching TRBD2. Germline V CDR1 and CDR2: KGHDR, SFDVKD. This CDR3 contains 15 residues. With 1 base clipped from V and 5 bases from J, the junction kept 1 base outside the gene matches. The CDR3 DNA reads TGTGCCACCAGTGATTTTCTAGCGGGAGGAGATACGCAGTATTTT. Protein sequence: CATSDFLAGGDTQYF.

The V gene is TRBV20-1, the J gene TRBJ2-3; D uncertain. Trimming removed 4 bases from V and 5 bases from J, with 19 bases in between. CDR3 length: 15 residues. Per the germline V gene, CDR1 is DFQATT and CDR2 is SNEGSKA (reference sequence). DNA of the CDR3: TGCAGTGCTAATCACCGAGACGACTGGCTAGATACGCAGTATTTT. This encodes CSANHRDDWLDTQYF.

This clonotype was recorded a few times. The V and J genes are TRBV20-1 and TRBJ1-1, with 7 nucleotides matching TRBD1. The CDR3 covers 13 residues. Germline V lookup: CDR1 DFQATT, CDR2 SNEGSKA (reference sequence). The V and J ends lost 6 bases and 4 bases, in that order; junction bases with no gene match: 8. CDR3 in amino acids: CSAETGAATEAFF. CDR3 bases: TGCAGTGCGGAAACAGGGGCGGCCACTGAAGCTTTCTTT.